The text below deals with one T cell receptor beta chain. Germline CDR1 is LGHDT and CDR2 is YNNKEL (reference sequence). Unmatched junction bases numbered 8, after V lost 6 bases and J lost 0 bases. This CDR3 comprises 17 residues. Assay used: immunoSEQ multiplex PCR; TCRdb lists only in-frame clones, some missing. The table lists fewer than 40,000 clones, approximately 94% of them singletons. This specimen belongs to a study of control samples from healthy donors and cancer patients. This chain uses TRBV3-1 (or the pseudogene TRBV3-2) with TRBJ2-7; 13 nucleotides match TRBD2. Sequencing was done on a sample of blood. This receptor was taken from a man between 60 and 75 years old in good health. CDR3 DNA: TGTGCCAGCAGTGGACTAGCGGGGGCCCCTAGCTCCTACGAGCAGTACTTC. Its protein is CASSGLAGAPSSYEQYF.